Each of the 14 T cell receptor beta chains below was sequenced from the same sample in a study of T cells in Graves' hyperthyroidism and ophthalmopathy (dated by TCRdb to between 2018 and 2021). The library was generated by multiplex PCR. The instrument was an Illumina HiSeq 2000. The TCR beta CDR3 regions were amplified from RNA transcripts. A first-round RT-PCR of the TCR CDR3 used the HTBI primer set with the Qiagen OneStep RT-PCR kit. The public sequencing data were trimmed at Q25 with fastp and processed into clonotypes with MiXCR by TCRdb, which kept only in-frame beta chains. Duplicate CDR3 protein sequences are folded into a single record with the most common DNA and genes. For this sample the table gives approximately 710,000 distinct CDR3 sequences, of which 17% were detected only once. The ten biggest clones cover roughly 15% of the sample. Material: blood. Receptor source: a man aged 50 or older with Graves' hyperthyroidism.

The chain recombines TRBV6-2 or TRBV6-3 with TRBJ2-3; 10 nucleotides match TRBD2. Germline V gives CDR1 MNHEY, CDR2 SVGEGT. V trimming: 5 bases; J trimming: 3 bases; junction bases outside the gene matches: 17. The CDR3 runs to 19 residues. The CDR3 region is CASSRMIRGSSGSTDTQYF. In DNA, the CDR3 is TGTGCCAGCAGTCGAATGATCAGGGGGTCTAGCGGGAGTACAGATACGCAGTATTTT.

This chain joins TRBV19 and TRBJ2-2; TRBD1 matches at 7 bases. V trimming: 5 bases; J trimming: 0 bases; junction bases outside the gene matches: 6. CDR3 length: 16 residues. Germline CDR1 LNHDA, CDR2 SQIVND (reference sequence). The CDR3 spells CASSQTGEPNTGELFF. CDR3 bases: TGTGCCAGTAGTCAAACAGGGGAACCGAACACCGGGGAGCTGTTTTTT.

This chain links TRBV20-1 with TRBJ2-7, with D perhaps matching TRBD1 (5 bases). The CDR3 spans 14 residues. Germline V lookup: CDR1 DFQATT, CDR2 SNEGSKA (reference sequence). V lost 3 bases to trimming and J lost 3 bases, with 15 bases between them. The CDR3 is CSASGARNLYEQYF. The CDR3 region has the DNA TGCAGTGCTAGTGGGGCCAGGAATCTCTACGAGCAGTACTTC.

This clonotype showed up just a few times. This sequence joins TRBV6-1 and TRBJ1-2; the D is unclear. The germline V gene has CDR1 MNHNS and CDR2 SASEGT. V was pared by 4 bases and J by 4 bases, with 13 bases between. CDR3 size: 14 residues. The CDR3 spells CASSAAERLYGYTF. The CDR3, as DNA: TGTGCCAGCAGTGCCGCAGAAAGGCTCTATGGCTACACCTTC.

This clonotype was detected many times. J is TRBJ2-7 and V is TRBV7-9; 11 bases fit TRBD2. This CDR3 spans 15 amino acids. Germline CDR1 and CDR2: SEHNR and FQNEAQ (reference sequence). The J segment lost 1 base and the V segment lost 8 bases, leaving 7 bases of the junction unmatched. CDR3 nucleotides: TGTGCCAGCCGGGAACTAGCGGGAGAGTCCTACGAGCAGTACTTC. It yields the protein CASRELAGESYEQYF.

This clonotype has ten or more counts. The V and J genes are TRBV27 and TRBJ1-2, with D unresolved. The CDR3 has 16 amino acids. The V end was cut by 5 bases, the J end by 3 bases, with 19 bases between. Germline V lookup: CDR1 MNHEY, CDR2 SMNVEV (reference sequence). The CDR3 bases are TGTGCCAGCAGTGCCTCACCCCGGACGGGATACTATGGCTACACCTTC. This gives the protein CASSASPRTGYYGYTF.

This clonotype was picked up many times. This sequence joins TRBV7-9 and TRBJ2-1, with 7 nucleotides matching TRBD2. The V gene end was trimmed by 4 bases and the J gene end by 3 bases; junction bases not matched to a gene: 12. Germline V gene sequence: CDR1 SEHNR, CDR2 FQNEAQ (reference sequence). The CDR3 extends over 17 amino acids. CDR3 region: CASSWNLGGSLYNEQFF. CDR3 nucleotides: TGTGCCAGCAGCTGGAACCTCGGCGGGAGTCTCTACAATGAGCAGTTCTTC.

This rearrangement joins TRBV19 to TRBJ1-5, with D perhaps TRBD1 (5 bases). This CDR3 has 13 residues. V was shortened by 6 bases and J by 5 bases, with 11 bases between the two germline ends. Germline values: CDR1 LNHDA, CDR2 SQIVND (reference sequence). CDR3 in DNA: TGTGCCAGTAGCGCCGGACACGATCAGCCCCAGCATTTT. Translated: CASSAGHDQPQHF.

This clonotype was recorded at least ten times. The chain employs TRBV3-1 and TRBJ1-1; D uncertain. The CDR3 length is 14 residues. V was pared by 2 bases and J by 5 bases, with 12 bases between. Germline CDR1 LGHDT, CDR2 YNNKEL (reference sequence). The CDR3 nucleotides are TGTGCCAGCAGCCAACAGGCAGGAGGAACTGAAGCTTTCTTT. This codes for CASSQQAGGTEAFF. Looking up the rest from reference TRBV3-1 and TRBJ1-1 gives the full variable domain: DTAVSQTPKYLVTQMGNDKSIKCEQNLGHDTMYWYKQDSKKFLKIMFSYNNKELIINETVPNRFSPKSPDKAHLNLHINSLELGDSAVYFCASSQQAGGTEAFFGQGTRLTVV.

This clonotype was seen ten or more times. This chain joins TRBV2 and TRBJ2-1; TRBD2 matches at 11 bases. Germline values: CDR1 SNHLY, CDR2 FYNNEI. The trim removed 4 bases at V and 2 bases at J, leaving 1 base unmatched. The CDR3 sequence is 15 residues long. CDR3 loop: CASSATSGTYNEQFF. CDR3 nucleotide sequence: TGTGCCAGCAGTGCGACTAGCGGGACCTACAATGAGCAGTTCTTC. Using reference TRBV2 and TRBJ2-1 for the parts outside the CDR3, the full variable domain is EPEVTQTPSHQVTQMGQEVILRCVPISNHLYFYWYRQILGQKVEFLVSFYNNEISEKSEIFDDQFSVERPDGSNFTLKIRSTKLEDSAMYFCASSATSGTYNEQFFGPGTRLTVL.

Ten or more counts support this clonotype. V and J are TRBV11-2 and TRBJ1-2; 9 nucleotides align to TRBD1. The ends lost 1 base at V and 4 bases at J; junction bases unmatched: 4. The CDR3 is 15 amino acids. Germline assignment: CDR1 SGHAT and CDR2 FQNNGV. CDR3 region: CASSLGTGEFYGYTF. The CDR3 DNA reads as TGTGCCAGCAGCTTAGGGACAGGGGAATTCTATGGCTACACCTTC. The full variable domain, with the rest looked up from reference TRBV11-2 and TRBJ1-2, is EAGVAQSPRYKIIEKRQSVAFWCNPISGHATLYWYQQILGQGPKLLIQFQNNGVVDDSQLPKDRFSAERLKGVDSTLKIQPAKLEDSAVYLCASSLGTGEFYGYTFGSGTRLTVV.

This clonotype has a handful of counts. The chain has TRBV12-3 or TRBV12-4 and TRBJ2-1; 14 bases align to TRBD2. Trimming cost V 6 bases and J 8 bases; bases outside gene matches: 9. The length of the CDR3 is 16 residues. For the CDR3, the DNA is TGTGCCAGCAGCCCCGATCGGGGACTAGCGGGAGATGAGCAGTTCTTC. Translation: CASSPDRGLAGDEQFF.

This clonotype was observed many times. The chain couples TRBV20-1 to TRBJ1-1; possible D gene TRBD1, 6 bases. Deletions cut 2 bases from V and 0 bases from J, with 10 bases between. The germline V gene has CDR1 DFQATT and CDR2 SNEGSKA (reference sequence). This CDR3 has 14 residues. CDR3 DNA sequence: TGCAGTGCTAGATCGGGACAAGTGAACACTGAAGCTTTCTTT. Its translation: CSARSGQVNTEAFF.

This clonotype was seen at least ten times. V usage is TRBV2 and J usage is TRBJ2-5; possibly TRBD2 for D (5 bases). The germline V gene encodes CDR1 SNHLY and CDR2 FYNNEI. The CDR3 length is 13 residues. The V end lost 7 bases, the J end lost 0 bases, and 9 bases lay between the germline ends. The CDR3 DNA reads TGTGCCAGCAATCTACTAGACCAAGAGACCCAGTACTTC. Translating it yields CASNLLDQETQYF.